This T cell receptor beta chain was recovered during a study of regulatory T cells in long-lasting Graves disease (dated by TCRdb to 2020 to 2023). Regarding the study in general: Patients with newly diagnosed Graves' disease had been on antithyroid drugs for under 3 months. A total of around 35 samples were covered by TCR sequencing, comprising around 13 persistent and approximately 20 newly diagnosed Graves' disease patients. The study was conducted in China and was registered as a clinical trial. Persistent Graves' disease patients were compared with newly diagnosed Graves' disease patients by peripheral blood TCR sequencing and RNA sequencing.

The investigation overall reported the following: Compared with newly diagnosed patients, persistent Graves' disease patients had lower TCR Shannon entropy and fewer highly expanded clones, which suggests clonal expansion. Preferential use of TRBV28, TRBJ1-2 and TRBJ2-5 was observed in persistent disease, whereas TRBV20-1 and TRBJ2-1 were favored in newly diagnosed disease. Sequencing and analysis were limited to the TCR beta chain. Peripheral blood alone was examined, since thyroid tissue, which constituted the primary lesion, could not be accessed. The authors noted that the small sample size was a limitation that may lower accuracy. A larger number of public clonotypes was shared among persistent patients (approximately 3,000) than among newly diagnosed patients (more than 850).

This specimen's time point label, per the study, means: newly diagnosed GD, antithyroid drugs for less than 3 months. RNA was extracted from PBMCs in TRIzol for both TCR sequencing and RNA sequencing. Graves' disease was diagnosed according to American Thyroid Association guidelines. Patients for the study were recruited at an endocrinology department in Xi'an, China. Each patient gave 8.5 to 9.5 milliliters of peripheral blood, collected in an EDTA anticoagulant tube. Ficoll Paque Plus density gradient separation was used to isolate PBMCs, and no further T cell sorting was done. RNA quality was checked with an Agilent 2100 Bioanalyzer and agarose gel, and concentration with a NanoDrop 2000. Library preparation used multiplex PCR. TCRdb shows the sequencer as Illumina HiSeq 4000. To build TCR beta libraries, CDR3 regions were amplified by Arm-PCR using iRepertoire HTBI primers. Gel purification was performed on PCR products prior to sequencing. In the authors' own workflow: Across samples, 62 TRBV and roughly 15 TRBJ segments were identified and used for gene usage analysis of CDR3 amino acid clonotypes. Filtered high-quality paired reads were merged into contigs using COPE and FqMerger. BLAST was used to align contigs to IMGT TRBV, TRBD and TRBJ reference genes, with CDR3 defined following IMGT. Clonotypes above 0.1% frequency were classified as highly expanded clones. Repertoire diversity was measured by Shannon entropy, and V-J evenness by the Gini coefficient. A clonotype found in more than one individual was treated as public. TCRdb redid the processing of the public reads, applying fastp at Q25 and MiXCR, and retained in-frame beta chains. Here each entry gathers all rows of one CDR3 protein and keeps the most common genes and DNA. These V and J calls derive from TCRdb rather than the authors' analysis. The sample yields 200,000 to 300,000 distinct CDR3 sequences; over 20% were counted once. The ten largest clones add up to approximately 13% of the sample.

CDR1 and CDR2, looked up from the germline V gene, are MNHEY and SVGEGT. V is pruned by 6 bases and J by 4 bases, leaving 7 bases of the junction without a gene match. Measured from the cysteine to the phenylalanine, the CDR3 is 15 residues long. Of all the DNA, just the CDR3 is kept, 45 bases in frame from base 1. There are many counts of this clonotype. Its antigen has not been determined. Base qualities are not provided; no much larger clone lies one nucleotide away. The TCR originated in a female donor with Graves disease. Sample: peripheral blood mononuclear cells (PBMCs), taken at new diagnosis, from a patient treated with antithyroid drugs. The sequence joins TRBV6-2 or TRBV6-3 to TRBJ2-3, with TRBD2 identical over 10 junction bases. This receptor has the CDR3 CASRLAGDLADTQYF. The DNA sequence follows: TGTGCCAGCAGGCTAGCGGGAGATTTAGCAGATACGCAGTATTTT.